The 5 T cell receptor beta chains reported below all come from one sample, sequenced in a study of identical twins. TCRdb processed the 5' RACE reads anew with MiXCR; each CDR3 protein has one entry. Of under 1 million distinct CDR3 sequences listed, roughly 12% are singletons. These data were also filed under a second study, of yellow fever vaccine responses in identical twins.

The sample consisted of PBMCs. These receptors were taken from a woman under 30 in good health.

In its sample, this clonotype was seen many times. The rearrangement uses TRBV5-6 and TRBJ2-1; the D gene is possibly TRBD1 (6 bases). Trimming took off 0 bases at V and 7 bases at J, with 14 bases between the two ends. This CDR3 is built from 15 residues. Germline CDR1 reads SGHDT; CDR2 reads YYEEEE. The CDR3 bases are TGTGCCAGCAGCTTGGGGGGGCACCTTTCAAATGAGCAGTTCTTC. It encodes CASSLGGHLSNEQFF.

This clonotype was counted a single time. Given a much more abundant clone one base away, this may be a read error. The rearrangement joins TRBV2 to TRBJ2-7, with unresolved D. The CDR3 sequence is 12 residues long. Per germline, CDR1 SNHLY and CDR2 FYNNEI. This chain's CDR3 is CASSGATYEQCF. The CDR3 bases are TGTGCCAGCAGTGGGGCCACCTACGAGCAGTGCTTC.

With regard to this clonotype: One end of the junction fails to match germline, which may point to a read error. The V and J genes are TRBV20-1 and TRBJ2-5; a possible D gene is TRBD2 (6 bases). CDR1 is DFQATT and CDR2 is SNEGSKA in the germline V gene (reference sequence). There are 15 residues in the CDR3. In DNA, the CDR3 is TGCATTGCTAGAGATTTCTCAAGCGGAGGGGAGACCCAGTACTTC. The encoded protein is CIARDFSSGGETQYF.

This clonotype was observed at least ten times. The chain joins TRBV7-9 to TRBJ1-2; D gene uncertain. The V gene's germline CDR1 is SEHNR and CDR2 FQNEAQ (reference sequence). The CDR3 has 12 residues. The V end was cut by 8 bases, the J end by 8 bases, with 15 bases between. The CDR3 reads CASPAGAVGYTF. CDR3 sequence (DNA): TGTGCCAGCCCGGCAGGAGCCGTAGGCTACACCTTC.

This sequence joins TRBV15 and TRBJ2-3; D is perhaps TRBD2 (6 bases). The V and J ends lost 5 bases and 2 bases respectively, with 14 bases between them. The CDR3 consists of 15 residues. Germline loops: CDR1 LNHNV, CDR2 YYDKDF (reference sequence). In DNA form, the CDR3 reads TGTGCCACCAGCTACGACGGGAGCCTCACAGATACGCAGTATTTT. Protein product: CATSYDGSLTDTQYF.